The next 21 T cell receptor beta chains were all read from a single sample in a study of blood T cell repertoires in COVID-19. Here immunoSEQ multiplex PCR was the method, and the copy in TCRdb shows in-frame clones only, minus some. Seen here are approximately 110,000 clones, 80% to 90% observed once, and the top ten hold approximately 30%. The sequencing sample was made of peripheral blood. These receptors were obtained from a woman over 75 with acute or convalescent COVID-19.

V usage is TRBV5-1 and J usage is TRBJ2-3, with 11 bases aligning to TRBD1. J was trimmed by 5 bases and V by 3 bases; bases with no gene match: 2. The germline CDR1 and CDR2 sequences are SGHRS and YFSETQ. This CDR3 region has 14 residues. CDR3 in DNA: TGCGCCAGCAGCTCCGGGACAGGGGGAGATACGCAGTATTTT. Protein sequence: CASSSGTGGDTQYF.

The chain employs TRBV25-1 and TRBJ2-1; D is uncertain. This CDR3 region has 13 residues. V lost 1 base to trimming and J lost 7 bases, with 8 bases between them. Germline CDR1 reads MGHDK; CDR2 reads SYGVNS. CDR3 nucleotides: TGTGCCAGCAGTGAATTCTCCGTTAATGAGCAGTTCTTC. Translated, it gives CASSEFSVNEQFF.

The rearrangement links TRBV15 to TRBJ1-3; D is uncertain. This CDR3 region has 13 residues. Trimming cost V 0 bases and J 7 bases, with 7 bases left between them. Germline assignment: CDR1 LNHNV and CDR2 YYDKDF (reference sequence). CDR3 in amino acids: CATSREQQNTIYF. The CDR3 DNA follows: TGTGCCACCAGCAGAGAACAGCAGAACACCATATATTTT. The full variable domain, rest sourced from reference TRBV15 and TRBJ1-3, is DAMVIQNPRYQVTQFGKPVTLSCSQTLNHNVMYWYQQKSSQAPKLLFHYYDKDFNNEADTPDNFQSRRPNTSFCFLDIRSPGLGDTAMYLCATSREQQNTIYFGEGSWLTVV.

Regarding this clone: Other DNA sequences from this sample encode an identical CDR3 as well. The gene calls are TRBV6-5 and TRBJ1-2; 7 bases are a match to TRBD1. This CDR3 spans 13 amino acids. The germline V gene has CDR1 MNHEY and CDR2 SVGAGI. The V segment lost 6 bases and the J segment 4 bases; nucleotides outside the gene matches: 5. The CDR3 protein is CASSPGQFYGYTF. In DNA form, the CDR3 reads TGTGCCAGCAGCCCGGGACAGTTCTATGGCTACACCTTC.

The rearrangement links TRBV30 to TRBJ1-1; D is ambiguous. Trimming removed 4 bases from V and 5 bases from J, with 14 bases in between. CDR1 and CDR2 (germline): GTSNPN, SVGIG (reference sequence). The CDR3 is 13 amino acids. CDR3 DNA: TGTGCCTGGAATCTTATTGCCCAGACTGAAGCTTTCTTT. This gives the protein CAWNLIAQTEAFF.

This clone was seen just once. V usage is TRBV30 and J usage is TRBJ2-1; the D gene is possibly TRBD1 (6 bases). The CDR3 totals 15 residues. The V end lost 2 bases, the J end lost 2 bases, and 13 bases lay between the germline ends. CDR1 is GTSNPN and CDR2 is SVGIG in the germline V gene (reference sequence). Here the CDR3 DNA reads TGTGCCTGGAGTACAGGGACGAGGGCCTACAATGAGCAGTTCTTC. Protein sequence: CAWSTGTRAYNEQFF.

CDR3 nucleotides: TGCGCCAGCAGCTTGGCGACAGCTCCGGCTTCACCCCTCCACTTT. Translated, it gives CASSLATAPASPLHF. V gene TRBV5-1 combines with J gene TRBJ1-6, with D possibly being TRBD1 (5 bases). V dropped 0 bases and J dropped 9 bases, with 13 bases sitting between them. This CDR3 has 15 residues. Germline V gene sequence: CDR1 SGHRS, CDR2 YFSETQ.

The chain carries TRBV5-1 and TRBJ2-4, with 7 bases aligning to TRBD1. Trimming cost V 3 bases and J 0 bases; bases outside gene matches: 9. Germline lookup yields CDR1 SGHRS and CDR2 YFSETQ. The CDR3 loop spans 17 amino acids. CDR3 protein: CASSSRQGILAKNIQYF. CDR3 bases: TGCGCCAGCAGCTCAAGACAGGGCATCCTAGCCAAAAACATTCAGTACTTC. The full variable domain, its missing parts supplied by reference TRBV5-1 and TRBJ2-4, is KAGVTQTPRYLIKTRGQQVTLSCSPISGHRSVSWYQQTPGQGLQFLFEYFSETQRNKGNFPGRFSGRQFSNSRSEMNVSTLELGDSALYLCASSSRQGILAKNIQYFGAGTRLSVL.

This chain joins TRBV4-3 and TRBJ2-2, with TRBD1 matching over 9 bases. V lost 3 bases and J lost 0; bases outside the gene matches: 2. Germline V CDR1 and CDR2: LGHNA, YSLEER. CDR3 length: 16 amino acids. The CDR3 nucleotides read TGCGCCAGCAGCCATCACAGGGGGCCGAACACCGGGGAGCTGTTTTTT. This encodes CASSHHRGPNTGELFF.

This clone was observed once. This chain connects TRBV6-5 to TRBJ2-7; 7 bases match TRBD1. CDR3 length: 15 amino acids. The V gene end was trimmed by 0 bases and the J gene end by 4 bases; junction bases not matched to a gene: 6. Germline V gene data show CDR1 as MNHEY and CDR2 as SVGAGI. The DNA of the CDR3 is TGTGCCAGCAGTTACTCGAGACAGGGACCTTACGAGCAGTACTTC. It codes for CASSYSRQGPYEQYF.

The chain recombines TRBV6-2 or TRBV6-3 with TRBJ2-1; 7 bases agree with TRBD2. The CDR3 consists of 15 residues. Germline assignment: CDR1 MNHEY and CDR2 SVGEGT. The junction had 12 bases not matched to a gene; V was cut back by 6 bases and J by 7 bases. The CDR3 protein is CASSPVGRAQNEQFF. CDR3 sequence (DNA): TGTGCCAGCAGCCCCGTTGGGAGGGCGCAGAATGAGCAGTTCTTC.

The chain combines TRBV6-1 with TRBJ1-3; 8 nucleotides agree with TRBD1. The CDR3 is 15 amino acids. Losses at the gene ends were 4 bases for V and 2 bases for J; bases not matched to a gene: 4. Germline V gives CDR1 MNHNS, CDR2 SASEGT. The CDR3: CASSGQGAPGNTIYF. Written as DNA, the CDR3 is TGTGCCAGCAGTGGCCAGGGGGCTCCTGGAAACACCATATATTTT.

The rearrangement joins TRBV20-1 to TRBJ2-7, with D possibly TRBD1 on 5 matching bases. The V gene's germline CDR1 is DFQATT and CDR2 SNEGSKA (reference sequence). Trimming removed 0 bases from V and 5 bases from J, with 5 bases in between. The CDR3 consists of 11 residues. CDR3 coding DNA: TGCAGTGCTAGAGACAGGGACGAGCAGTACTTC. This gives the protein CSARDRDEQYF.

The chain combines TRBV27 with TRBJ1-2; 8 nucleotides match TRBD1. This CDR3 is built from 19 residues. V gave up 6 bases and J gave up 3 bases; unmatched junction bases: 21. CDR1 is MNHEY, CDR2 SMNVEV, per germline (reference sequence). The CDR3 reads CASRQTLRQGFSPYYGYTF. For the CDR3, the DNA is TGTGCCAGCAGACAGACCCTCCGACAGGGGTTTTCACCTTACTATGGCTACACCTTC.

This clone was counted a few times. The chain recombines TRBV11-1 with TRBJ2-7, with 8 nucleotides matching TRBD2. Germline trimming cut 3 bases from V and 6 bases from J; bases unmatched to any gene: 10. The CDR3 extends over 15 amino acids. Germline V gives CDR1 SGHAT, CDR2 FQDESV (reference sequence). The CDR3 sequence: CASSLDGGANGEQYF. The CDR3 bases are TGTGCCAGCAGCTTGGACGGGGGGGCCAACGGCGAGCAGTACTTC.

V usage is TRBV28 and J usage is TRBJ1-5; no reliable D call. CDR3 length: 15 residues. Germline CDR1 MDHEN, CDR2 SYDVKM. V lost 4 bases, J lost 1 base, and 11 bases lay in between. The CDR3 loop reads CASSWARGSNQPQHF. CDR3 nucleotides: TGTGCCAGCAGTTGGGCCCGGGGAAGCAATCAGCCCCAGCATTTT.

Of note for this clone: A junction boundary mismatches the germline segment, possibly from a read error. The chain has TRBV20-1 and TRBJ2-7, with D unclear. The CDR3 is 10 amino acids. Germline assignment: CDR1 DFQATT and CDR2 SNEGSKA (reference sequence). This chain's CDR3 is CSASHYGQYF. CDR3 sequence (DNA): TGCAGTGCCAGTCACTACGGGCAGTACTTC.

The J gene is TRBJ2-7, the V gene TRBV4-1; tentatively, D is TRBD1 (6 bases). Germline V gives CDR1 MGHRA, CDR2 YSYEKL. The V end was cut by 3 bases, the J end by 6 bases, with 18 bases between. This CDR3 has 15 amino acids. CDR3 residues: CASSHPRGTGPEQYF. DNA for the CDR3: TGCGCCAGCAGCCATCCCAGAGGAACAGGGCCCGAGCAGTACTTC.

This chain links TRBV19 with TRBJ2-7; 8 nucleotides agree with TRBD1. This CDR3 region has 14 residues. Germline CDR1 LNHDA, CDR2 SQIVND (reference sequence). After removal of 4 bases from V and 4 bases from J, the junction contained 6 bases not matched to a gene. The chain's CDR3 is CASSTRTGFYEQYF. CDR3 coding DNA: TGTGCCAGTAGTACGAGGACAGGGTTTTACGAGCAGTACTTC.

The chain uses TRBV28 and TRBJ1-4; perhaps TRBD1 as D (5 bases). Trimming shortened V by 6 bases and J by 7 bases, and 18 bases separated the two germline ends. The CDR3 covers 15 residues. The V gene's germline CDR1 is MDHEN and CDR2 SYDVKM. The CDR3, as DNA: TGTGCCAGCAGAGGGATTTATCGGGGGGGTGAAAAACTGTTTTTT. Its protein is CASRGIYRGGEKLFF. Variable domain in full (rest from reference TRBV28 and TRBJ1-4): DVKVTQSSRYLVKRTGEKVFLECVQDMDHENMFWYRQDPGLGLRLIYFSYDVKMKEKGDIPEGYSVSREKKERFSLILESASTNQTSMYLCASRGIYRGGEKLFFGSGTQLSVL.

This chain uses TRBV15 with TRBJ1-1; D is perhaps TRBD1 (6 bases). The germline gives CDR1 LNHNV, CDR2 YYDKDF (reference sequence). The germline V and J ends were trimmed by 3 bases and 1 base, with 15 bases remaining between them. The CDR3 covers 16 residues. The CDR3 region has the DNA TGTGCCACCAGCAGGGGGGAAGGGGGAGCGAACACTGAAGCTTTCTTT. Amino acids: CATSRGEGGANTEAFF.